This is a list of T cell receptor beta chains from one sample in a study of blood T cell repertoires in COVID-19. Libraries were prepared by immunoSEQ multiplex PCR; TCRdb keeps only in-frame clonotypes and omits some of them. Among just over 250,000 clones listed, about 88% were seen once. Sequenced material: PBMCs or T cells enriched from blood (not recorded which). The receptor source for this set is a man younger than 40 with acute COVID-19. CDR3s include the opening cysteine and the closing phenylalanine or tryptophan. The order of the fields is CDR3 length, D gene, J gene, V gene, clone size, CDR3 DNA, CDR3 protein. D genes are given only for firm matches. Some rows mark clone size as missing; the rest say once, few, many or name a class of expanded clone.

18	TRBD2	TRBJ2-2	TRBV2	NA	TGTGCCAGCAGTGATTGGCTAGCGGGAGCAAGGAACACCGGGGAGCTGTTTTTT	CASSDWLAGARNTGELFF
15	NA	TRBJ2-5	TRBV7-6	NA	TGTGCCAGCAGCACCGGGCCCGCGGGGAAAGAGACCCAGTACTTC	CASSTGPAGKETQYF
12	NA	TRBJ1-6	TRBV18	NA	TGTGCCAGCTCACCAATGGGCAGTCCTGCGATCTTT	CASSPMGSPAIF
17	TRBD2	TRBJ2-1	TRBV3-1/TRBV3-2	NA	TGTGCCAGCAGAAAAGAGACTAGCGGGTTACCTTACAATGAGCAGTTCTTC	CASRKETSGLPYNEQFF
14	NA	TRBJ2-5	TRBV5-4	NA	TGTGCCAGCAGCTTGGCAGGGTACCAAGAGACCCAGTACTTC	CASSLAGYQETQYF
17	NA	TRBJ1-6	TRBV27	NA	TGTGCCAGCAGTTTAGATCCCGGAAGGGGGATTAATTCACCCCTCCACTTT	CASSLDPGRGINSPLHF
16	NA	TRBJ1-1	TRBV19	NA	TGTGCCAGTAGTATAGTGGGAGGGGACGGGAACACTGAAGCTTTCTTT	CASSIVGGDGNTEAFF
16	TRBD1	TRBJ1-3	TRBV12-5	NA	TGTGCTAGTGGTAGGGGACAGGGGAACGCTGGAAACACCATATATTTT	CASGRGQGNAGNTIYF
17	TRBD2	TRBJ2-3	TRBV30	NA	TGTGCCTGGAGCCGACAGGGACTAGCGGGAGGTTCAGATACGCAGTATTTT	CAWSRQGLAGGSDTQYF
15	TRBD1	TRBJ1-1	TRBV3-1/TRBV3-2	NA	TGTGCCAGCAGCCAACTGGACAGGACGAACACTGAAGCTTTCTTT	CASSQLDRTNTEAFF
14	TRBD2	TRBJ2-3	TRBV7-2	NA	TGTGCCAGCAGCTCGGTCCGTTCGGGAGGTACGCAGTATTTT	CASSSVRSGGTQYF
17	TRBD2	TRBJ2-3	TRBV5-1	NA	TGCGCCAGCAGCTCCGGACTAGCGGGGGGACCCACAGATACGCAGTATTTT	CASSSGLAGGPTDTQYF
17	TRBD2	TRBJ2-5	TRBV4-1	NA	TGCGCCAGCAGCCGAGACTTTAGCGGGAGGGCCGCAGAGACCCAGTACTTC	CASSRDFSGRAAETQYF
15	TRBD1	TRBJ2-5	TRBV7-2	NA	TGTGCCAGCAGACAACAGGGGGCAGGCGGCGAGACCCAGTACTTC	CASRQQGAGGETQYF
16	NA	TRBJ1-2	TRBV11-3	NA	TGTGCCAGCAGCGGCGGGAGCAGGGATTTCTCCTATGGCTACACCTTC	CASSGGSRDFSYGYTF
16	NA	TRBJ2-4	TRBV27	NA	TGTGCCAGCAGTTCGGACAGAATAGTAGCCAAAAACATTCAGTACTTC	CASSSDRIVAKNIQYF
15	TRBD1	TRBJ1-5	TRBV6-5	NA	TGTGCCAGCAGTTACTCGACAGGGGCGGGTCAGCCCCAGCATTTT	CASSYSTGAGQPQHF
15	NA	TRBJ2-2	TRBV11-2	NA	TGTGCCAGCAGCCCGGACAGCCACCGCACCGGGGAGCTGTTTTTT	CASSPDSHRTGELFF
15	NA	TRBJ1-6	TRBV15	NA	TGTGCCACCAGGGTCCGGAGGCTAGATAATTCACCCCTCCACTTT	CATRVRRLDNSPLHF
15	NA	TRBJ1-5	TRBV9	NA	TGTGCCAGCAGCCCTCGTGGGACATTCAATCAGCCCCAGCATTTT	CASSPRGTFNQPQHF
17	TRBD1	TRBJ2-2	TRBV27	NA	TGTGCCAGCAGTTTAGGGTGGACAGGTCCGGGGACCGGGGAGCTGTTTTTT	CASSLGWTGPGTGELFF
16	NA	TRBJ1-3	TRBV19	NA	TGTGCCAGTACCCCTCAGGCCGGCAGGGCTGGAAACACCATATATTTT	CASTPQAGRAGNTIYF
16	NA	TRBJ2-3	TRBV21-1	NA	TGTGCCAGCAGCACCTGTAGGACTAGACACACAGATACGCAGTATTTT	CASSTCRTRHTDTQYF
12	TRBD2	TRBJ2-1	TRBV2	NA	TGTGCCAGGGGACTAGCGACAGATGAGCAGTTCTTC	CARGLATDEQFF
16	TRBD1	TRBJ1-3	TRBV28	NA	TGTGCCAGCAGTCATGGACAGGGGATTTCTGGAAACACCATATATTTT	CASSHGQGISGNTIYF
13	NA	TRBJ2-2	TRBV6-5	NA	TGTGCCAGCAACAACGTACAAACCGGGGAGCTGTTTTTT	CASNNVQTGELFF
13	NA	TRBJ1-6	TRBV9	NA	TGTGCCAGCAGCGTAGGGGGCAGCTCACCCCTCCACTTT	CASSVGGSSPLHF
16	TRBD2	TRBJ2-2	TRBV6-2/TRBV6-3	NA	TGTGCCAGCAGTTACGGACTAGCGGGCAACACCGGGGAGCTGTTTTTT	CASSYGLAGNTGELFF
14	TRBD1	TRBJ2-2	TRBV2	NA	TGTGCCAGCAAGCGACAGGGTATGACCGGGGAGCTGTTTTTT	CASKRQGMTGELFF
10	TRBD1	TRBJ2-1	TRBV30	once	TGTGCCTCACAGGGGGATGAGCAGTTCTTC	CASQGDEQFF
15	TRBD1	TRBJ2-1	TRBV2	once	TGTGCCAGCAGCTACATTGGGACAGGGGGTAATGAGCAGTTCTTC	CASSYIGTGGNEQFF
15	NA	TRBJ1-5	TRBV6-1	NA	TGTGCCAGCAGTGAAGTAGGCGGGTTTAATCAGCCCCAGCATTTT	CASSEVGGFNQPQHF
18	TRBD2	TRBJ2-5	TRBV3-1/TRBV3-2	NA	TGTGCCAGCAGCCTTTGGGGGCCTAGCGGGGGAGAGGAGGAGACCCAGTACTTC	CASSLWGPSGGEEETQYF
15	NA	TRBJ1-6	TRBV19	NA	TGTGCCAGTAGAGGGACACCAAGGGGTAATTCACCCCTCCACTTT	CASRGTPRGNSPLHF
12	NA	TRBJ1-1	TRBV11-3	NA	TGTGCCAGCAGCCCGGGAAACACTGAAGCTTTCTTT	CASSPGNTEAFF